Shown below are 21 T cell receptor beta chains from a single sample sequenced in a study of CD8 T cells in Susac syndrome. RNA totalling roughly 0.5 to 1 ug underwent reverse transcription with random hexamers. A single record per CDR3 protein comes from TCRdb applying MiXCR to the immunoSEQ multiplex PCR reads. This table has 100,000 to 150,000 distinct CDR3 sequences, 90% to 95% appearing once. Sequences were obtained from CD4+ T cells from PBMCs. All receptors come from a human donor in good health.

The chain carries TRBV3-1 and TRBJ2-6; possible D gene TRBD2, 5 bases. The ends were cut back, 0 bases at V and 18 bases at J, with 15 bases in the middle. Germline CDR1 is LGHDT and CDR2 is YNNKEL (reference sequence). This CDR3 region has 13 residues. The CDR3 DNA is TGTGCCAGCAGCCAAGATGGGGTAACGGGGAGGACTTTC. Protein sequence: CASSQDGVTGRTF.

The chain is built from TRBV20-1 and TRBJ2-3; TRBD2 might be the D (6 bases). The CDR3 consists of 15 residues. The V gene's germline CDR1 is DFQATT and CDR2 SNEGSKA (reference sequence). Trimming cost V 4 bases and J 4 bases, with 18 bases left between them. CDR3 DNA sequence: TGCAGTGCTACCCAGACTAGTCCAATGGCAGATACGCAGTATTTT. It is translated as CSATQTSPMADTQYF.

This clonotype was found once. The chain links TRBV30 to TRBJ1-1; TRBD1 agrees at 9 bases. CDR1 and CDR2 (germline): GTSNPN, SVGIG (reference sequence). The length of the CDR3 is 13 residues. Unmatched junction bases numbered 1, after V lost 0 bases and J lost 5 bases. This CDR3 reads CAWSVGQGTEAFF. DNA of the CDR3: TGTGCCTGGAGTGTAGGACAGGGGACTGAAGCTTTCTTT.

The V call is TRBV20-1, the J call TRBJ1-2; 9 bases are shared with TRBD1. The CDR3 is 15 residues long. Trimming cost V 5 bases and J 2 bases; bases outside gene matches: 9. Germline CDR1 is DFQATT and CDR2 is SNEGSKA (reference sequence). The CDR3 loop is CSARPPGQGNYGYTF. CDR3 nucleotide sequence: TGCAGTGCTCGCCCCCCGGGACAGGGAAACTATGGCTACACCTTC.

This clonotype has just a few counts. The CDR3 region has the DNA TGTGCCAGCAGCTTAGTGCAGACTGAAGCTTTCTTT. Its protein is CASSLVQTEAFF. This chain links TRBV11-2 with TRBJ1-1; unclear D gene. The length of the CDR3 is 12 residues. The germline V and J ends were trimmed by 1 base and 5 bases, with 5 bases remaining between them. Germline V gene sequence: CDR1 SGHAT, CDR2 FQNNGV. Full variable domain (remainder filled in from reference TRBV11-2 and TRBJ1-1): EAGVAQSPRYKIIEKRQSVAFWCNPISGHATLYWYQQILGQGPKLLIQFQNNGVVDDSQLPKDRFSAERLKGVDSTLKIQPAKLEDSAVYLCASSLVQTEAFFGQGTRLTVV.

The chain uses TRBV25-1 and TRBJ1-1; D remains unclear. This CDR3 is 12 amino acids long. Deletions cut 9 bases from V and 1 base from J, with 9 bases between. Germline loops: CDR1 MGHDK, CDR2 SYGVNS. CDR3 amino acids: CASLTANTEAFF. The CDR3 DNA is TGTGCCAGTTTGACGGCGAACACTGAAGCTTTCTTT.

The V gene is TRBV19, the J gene TRBJ1-1, with no clear D. Trimming took off 5 bases at V and 1 base at J, with 8 bases between the two ends. CDR3 length equals 13 residues. CDR1 is LNHDA and CDR2 is SQIVND in the germline V gene (reference sequence). The DNA for the CDR3 is TGTGCCAGTAGTCCCGGATGGAACACTGAAGCTTTCTTT. Residues: CASSPGWNTEAFF.

The chain links TRBV30 to TRBJ1-1; 7 bases are shared with TRBD1. The CDR3 runs 12 residues. Germline CDR1 is GTSNPN and CDR2 is SVGIG (reference sequence). V gave up 3 bases and J gave up 4 bases; unmatched junction bases: 2. The CDR3 DNA reads as TGTGCCTGGAGCTCAGGGGGCACTGAAGCTTTCTTT. Protein product: CAWSSGGTEAFF.

The chain recombines TRBV7-2 with TRBJ2-1; weak D call: TRBD2 (6 bases). Germline V gives CDR1 SGHTA, CDR2 FQGNSA. CDR3 size: 16 residues. V was shortened by 5 bases and J by 2 bases, with 16 bases between the two germline ends. The CDR3 loop is CASSSGRRGTYNEQFF. As DNA, the CDR3 is TGTGCCAGCAGCAGCGGACGGCGGGGTACCTACAATGAGCAGTTCTTC.

This sequence joins TRBV5-1 and TRBJ1-5; possibly TRBD1 for D (5 bases). The CDR3 covers 15 residues. V was trimmed by 0 bases and J by 6 bases, leaving 13 bases between them. Germline V lookup: CDR1 SGHRS, CDR2 YFSETQ. CDR3 residues: CASSLGTGGSQPQHF. CDR3 DNA: TGCGCCAGCAGCTTGGGGACCGGGGGGAGTCAGCCCCAGCATTTT.

The V call is TRBV29-1, the J call TRBJ1-1; D may be TRBD1 (5 bases). Germline CDR1 SQVTM, CDR2 ANQGSEA. Trimming stripped 4 bases from V and 4 bases from J, with 13 bases between. There are 13 residues in the CDR3. CDR3 nucleotide sequence: TGCAGCGTTGGGTCAGGGTCAACCACTGAAGCTTTCTTT. This sequence encodes CSVGSGSTTEAFF.

There are a few counts of this clonotype. This chain links TRBV11-2 with TRBJ2-5; 10 positions agree with TRBD1. CDR1 is SGHAT and CDR2 is FQNNGV in the germline V gene. Trimming removed 5 bases from V and 5 bases from J; junction bases left unmatched: 5. The CDR3 loop spans 14 amino acids. The CDR3 loop reads CASSPRTGGETQYF. The CDR3 coding sequence is TGTGCCAGCAGCCCCCGGACAGGGGGGGAGACCCAGTACTTC. The full variable domain, its missing parts supplied by reference TRBV11-2 and TRBJ2-5, is EAGVAQSPRYKIIEKRQSVAFWCNPISGHATLYWYQQILGQGPKLLIQFQNNGVVDDSQLPKDRFSAERLKGVDSTLKIQPAKLEDSAVYLCASSPRTGGETQYFGPGTRLLVL.

The J gene is TRBJ2-7, the V gene TRBV5-1; 7 nucleotides align to TRBD1. The CDR3 is made up of 15 amino acids. V lost 4 bases, J lost 0 bases, and 7 bases stayed unmatched. Germline loops: CDR1 SGHRS, CDR2 YFSETQ. The CDR3 DNA is TGCGCCAGCAGCGCCGGGACAGTGTCCTCCTACGAGCAGTACTTC. It encodes CASSAGTVSSYEQYF.

V usage is TRBV12-3 or TRBV12-4 and J usage is TRBJ2-3, with 10 bases aligning to TRBD1. Trimming took 6 bases from V and 3 from J; bases not matched to a gene: 6. This CDR3 is 15 amino acids long. CDR3 DNA: TGTGCCAGCAGATCGGGACAGGGGTTGACAGATACGCAGTATTTT. It specifies CASRSGQGLTDTQYF.

The chain recombines TRBV19 with TRBJ1-1, with TRBD1 identical over 9 bases. Per the germline V gene, CDR1 is LNHDA and CDR2 is SQIVND (reference sequence). The CDR3 sequence is 13 residues long. The trim removed 9 bases at V and 2 bases at J, leaving 4 bases unmatched. Here the CDR3 reads CASETGGNTEAFF. In DNA form, the CDR3 reads TGTGCCAGCGAAACAGGGGGCAACACTGAAGCTTTCTTT.

The chain combines TRBV20-1 with TRBJ2-7; no clear D. Trimming shortened V by 0 bases and J by 3 bases, and 6 bases separated the two germline ends. Germline V gene sequence: CDR1 DFQATT, CDR2 SNEGSKA (reference sequence). This CDR3 region has 12 residues. The CDR3 protein is CSARDPGYEQYF. In DNA, the CDR3 is TGCAGTGCTAGAGATCCTGGCTACGAGCAGTACTTC.

The J gene is TRBJ2-5, the V gene TRBV6-2 or TRBV6-3; tentatively, D is TRBD2 (6 bases). The length of the CDR3 is 14 residues. The germline V gene encodes CDR1 MNHEY and CDR2 SVGEGT. V was pared by 5 bases and J by 0 bases, with 10 bases between. CDR3 region: CASSPRDYQETQYF. DNA for the CDR3: TGTGCCAGCAGTCCCCGGGACTACCAAGAGACCCAGTACTTC.

This chain connects TRBV6-4 to TRBJ1-2; tentative D call: TRBD1 (5 bases). V was cut by 10 bases and J by 1 base, with 16 bases left in between. The CDR3 is 14 residues long. Germline V gives CDR1 MRHNA, CDR2 SNTAGT. The CDR3, as DNA: TGTGCCATTCGAGGGGCAGGGATTAACTATGGCTACACCTTC. The encoded protein is CAIRGAGINYGYTF.

This chain uses TRBV3-1 with TRBJ1-1; TRBD1 is a possible D gene (6 bases). Germline V gene sequence: CDR1 LGHDT, CDR2 YNNKEL (reference sequence). The CDR3 loop spans 14 amino acids. Trimming pared 4 bases from V and 2 bases from J, leaving 11 bases between. CDR3 in amino acids: CASSRRQDNTEAFF. The CDR3 DNA sequence: TGTGCCAGCAGCCGCCGACAGGACAACACTGAAGCTTTCTTT.

This clonotype appeared once. The germline gene is not matched at one end of the junction; a read error may be the cause. The CDR3 here is CASSQAGRTSNNEQFF. The CDR3 nucleotides are TGTGCCAGCAGCCAAGCGGGGCGGACCTCCAACAATGAGCAGTTCTTC. The V gene is TRBV3-1, the J gene TRBJ2-1; either TRBD1 or TRBD2 may supply D (5 bases each). This CDR3 has 16 amino acids. CDR1 and CDR2 from the germline V gene are LGHDT and YNNKEL (reference sequence).

The V gene is TRBV5-1, the J gene TRBJ1-2, with 9 bases that match TRBD1. CDR1 is SGHRS, CDR2 YFSETQ, per germline. There are 14 residues in the CDR3. The V and J ends lost 3 bases and 4 bases, in that order; junction bases with no gene match: 4. In DNA form, the CDR3 reads TGCGCCAGCAGCTCCGGGACAGGGTCCTATGGCTACACCTTC. It is translated as CASSSGTGSYGYTF.